These T cell receptor beta chains were read from a single sample in a study of shared clonotypes between healthy human individuals. Repertoires were generated with immunoSEQ multiplex PCR, while TCRdb's copy carries only in-frame clones and drops some. The sample yields about 2.4 million clones, 90% to 95% seen once. What was sequenced was naive CD4+ T cells from PBMCs. These TCRs come from a man between 18 and 29 years old in good health. Some clones in this sample may be carry-over from other donors' samples. CDR3s include the opening cysteine and the closing phenylalanine or tryptophan. Each record gives: J gene, D gene, CDR3 length, clone size, V gene, CDR3 DNA, CDR3 protein. The D gene is left open where the match is weak. The size field is filled for only some rows; it gives once, few, many or a size class.

J: TRBJ2-4; D: -; length: 14; size: -; V: TRBV18; DNA: TGTGCCAGCTCACCACAAAAAAATGGGGCAGTGGAGTACTTC; CDR3: CASSPQKNGAVEYF
J: TRBJ2-7; D: TRBD1; length: 14; size: -; V: TRBV5-4; DNA: TGTGCCAGCAGCCCCCGGACAGGTACCTACGAGCAGTACTTC; CDR3: CASSPRTGTYEQYF
J: TRBJ2-1; D: -; length: 15; size: -; V: TRBV6-1; DNA: TGTGCCAGCAGCCTGGACGGCCGATCCTACAATGAGCAGTTCTTC; CDR3: CASSLDGRSYNEQFF
J: TRBJ2-7; D: TRBD1; length: 15; size: -; V: TRBV7-8; DNA: TGTGCCAGCAGCTCACCGGACAGGGGGTTCTACGAGCAGTACTTC; CDR3: CASSSPDRGFYEQYF
J: TRBJ1-2; D: -; length: 12; size: -; V: TRBV28; DNA: TGTGCCAGCAGCCAAGGACAGTCTGGCTACACCTTC; CDR3: CASSQGQSGYTF
J: TRBJ2-2; D: TRBD2; length: 15; size: once; V: TRBV5-1; DNA: TGCGCCAGCAGCCTAGCGGGAGACGGAGTCGGGGAGCTGTTTTTT; CDR3: CASSLAGDGVGELFF
J: TRBJ1-4; D: TRBD1; length: 16; size: -; V: TRBV5-1; DNA: TGCGCCAGCAGCCCCAGAGGACAGGGTGCGTTTGAAAAACTGTTTTTT; CDR3: CASSPRGQGAFEKLFF
J: TRBJ2-3; D: -; length: 12; size: -; V: TRBV14; DNA: TGTGCCAGCAGCGCAAGAACAGATACGCAGTATTTT; CDR3: CASSARTDTQYF
J: TRBJ1-1; D: -; length: 13; size: -; V: TRBV7-8; DNA: TGTGCCAGCAGCCTAACCCATAACACTGAAGCTTTCTTT; CDR3: CASSLTHNTEAFF
J: TRBJ2-3; D: -; length: 13; size: once; V: TRBV7-3; DNA: TGTGCCAGCAGCCCCCCCTCTGCAGATACGCAGTATTTT; CDR3: CASSPPSADTQYF
J: TRBJ1-1; D: -; length: 13; size: once; V: TRBV6-1; DNA: TGTGCCGGACGCCAGGGGCTGGTCACTGAAGCTTTCTTT; CDR3: CAGRQGLVTEAFF
J: TRBJ1-1; D: -; length: 14; size: -; V: TRBV5-1; DNA: TGCGCCAGCAGCTTTTTTGACTACAATACTGAAGCTTTCTTT; CDR3: CASSFFDYNTEAFF
J: TRBJ2-3; D: -; length: 16; size: -; V: TRBV5-4; DNA: TGTGCCAGCAGCTTGAGGGGAAGGCGAGGCCTTGATACGCAGTATTTT; CDR3: CASSLRGRRGLDTQYF
J: TRBJ2-3; D: TRBD2; length: 14; size: -; V: TRBV6-1; DNA: TGTGCCACCATAGCGGGAGGGCCGGTAGATACGCAGTATTTT; CDR3: CATIAGGPVDTQYF
J: TRBJ2-7; D: -; length: 15; size: -; V: TRBV11-2; DNA: TGTGCCAGCAGCCCCGGTCGATTCGAATCTTACGAGCAGTACTTC; CDR3: CASSPGRFESYEQYF
J: TRBJ2-1; D: -; length: 12; size: once; V: TRBV6-1; DNA: TGTGCCAGCAGGAACAGATACAATGAGCAGTTCTTC; CDR3: CASRNRYNEQFF
J: TRBJ1-1; D: -; length: 14; size: -; V: TRBV30; DNA: TGTGCCTGGAGACCGGAATGGGGGAACACTGAAGCTTTCTTT; CDR3: CAWRPEWGNTEAFF
J: TRBJ2-7; D: -; length: 13; size: -; V: TRBV18; DNA: TGTGCCAGCTCACCCACGGACAAATACGAGCAGTACTTC; CDR3: CASSPTDKYEQYF
J: TRBJ2-1; D: TRBD1; length: 16; size: once; V: TRBV5-1; DNA: TGCGCCAGCAGCTTGGCGAGACAGGGGGATGACAATGAGCAGTTCTTC; CDR3: CASSLARQGDDNEQFF
J: TRBJ2-2; D: TRBD1; length: 16; size: once; V: TRBV5-1; DNA: TGCGCCAGCAGCTTCTCAATAGGGGGCAACACCGGGGAGCTGTTTTTT; CDR3: CASSFSIGGNTGELFF
J: TRBJ1-2; D: -; length: 18; size: -; V: TRBV7-2; DNA: TGTGCCAGCAGCCTAAGCGTTGGCAGGGATATAATTAAAAGAGGCTACACCTTC; CDR3: CASSLSVGRDIIKRGYTF
J: TRBJ1-1; D: -; length: 15; size: -; V: TRBV28; DNA: TGTGCCAGCAGTTTATCACAGGGTTGGGGCACTGAAGCTTTCTTT; CDR3: CASSLSQGWGTEAFF
J: TRBJ2-3; D: -; length: 13; size: -; V: TRBV6-5; DNA: TGTGCCAGCAGGCCCGGGACAACAGATACGCAGTATTTT; CDR3: CASRPGTTDTQYF
J: TRBJ2-3; D: -; length: 12; size: -; V: TRBV27; DNA: TGTGCCAGCAGGGGTAGGGCGGATACGCAGTATTTT; CDR3: CASRGRADTQYF
J: TRBJ2-5; D: TRBD1; length: 14; size: -; V: TRBV7-2; DNA: TGTGCCAGCAGCGCGGACAGGGCCCAAGAGACCCAGTACTTC; CDR3: CASSADRAQETQYF
J: TRBJ2-3; D: -; length: 14; size: -; V: TRBV6-5; DNA: TGTGCCAGCAAAGTTCTATCTAGCACAGATACGCAGTATTTT; CDR3: CASKVLSSTDTQYF
J: TRBJ1-2; D: TRBD1; length: 14; size: -; V: TRBV19; DNA: TGTGCCAGTAGTATAGAGCAGGGGGCGTCTGGCTACACCTTC; CDR3: CASSIEQGASGYTF
J: TRBJ1-2; D: TRBD1; length: 15; size: few; V: TRBV6-1; DNA: TGTGCCAGCAGGGGGACAGGAGCACCTAACTATGGCTACACCTTC; CDR3: CASRGTGAPNYGYTF
J: TRBJ2-5; D: TRBD1; length: 14; size: -; V: TRBV7-3; DNA: TGTGCCAGCAGCATGACAGGGGGCGAAGAGACCCAGTACTTC; CDR3: CASSMTGGEETQYF
J: TRBJ1-2; D: -; length: 14; size: -; V: TRBV2; DNA: TGTGCCAGCAGTGGCAGACAGGCCTCTGGGGGCTACACCTTC; CDR3: CASSGRQASGGYTF
J: TRBJ2-2; D: -; length: 15; size: -; V: TRBV5-1; DNA: TGCGCCAGCAGCTTGGTGGGTACGAACACCGGGGAGCTGTTTTTT; CDR3: CASSLVGTNTGELFF
J: TRBJ2-5; D: TRBD2; length: 13; size: -; V: TRBV29-1; DNA: TGCAGCGTTGTCAGCGGGACCTGGGGGACCCAGTACTTC; CDR3: CSVVSGTWGTQYF
J: TRBJ1-1; D: TRBD1; length: 14; size: -; V: TRBV27; DNA: TGTGCCCGCCGAAGGGGGCGGAGGTACACTGAAGCTTTCTTT; CDR3: CARRRGRRYTEAFF
J: TRBJ2-7; D: -; length: 14; size: once; V: TRBV5-6; DNA: TGTGCCAGCAGCGTGGCCGGAGGCACCTACGAGCAGTACTTC; CDR3: CASSVAGGTYEQYF
J: TRBJ1-4; D: -; length: 14; size: -; V: TRBV28; DNA: TGTGCCAGCAGTTTACACAGTCTTAATGAAAAACTGTTTTTT; CDR3: CASSLHSLNEKLFF
J: TRBJ1-5; D: -; length: 12; size: -; V: TRBV28; DNA: TGTGCCAGCAGTTCCCACAATCAGCCCCAGCATTTT; CDR3: CASSSHNQPQHF
J: TRBJ2-7; D: -; length: 13; size: -; V: TRBV10-3; DNA: TGTGCCATCAGTGAGGACAGCTCCTACGAGCAGTACTTC; CDR3: CAISEDSSYEQYF
J: TRBJ1-5; D: -; length: 15; size: -; V: TRBV2; DNA: TGTGCCAGCAGTGAAGCGCTTCCCGCGGTAATGGCCCAGCATTTT; CDR3: CASSEALPAVMAQHF
J: TRBJ1-2; D: TRBD1; length: 16; size: -; V: TRBV10-3; DNA: TGTGCCATCAGTAGGACAGGGGACCCGGAGGGTAGGGGCTACACCTTC; CDR3: CAISRTGDPEGRGYTF
J: TRBJ2-3; D: -; length: 12; size: -; V: TRBV2; DNA: TGTGCCAGCAGTGCGGGGGCAGATACGCAGTATTTT; CDR3: CASSAGADTQYF
J: TRBJ2-4; D: TRBD2; length: 14; size: -; V: TRBV6-5; DNA: TGTGCCAGCAGCTCGCCGGGGGGTCCAAACATTCAGTACTTC; CDR3: CASSSPGGPNIQYF
J: TRBJ1-2; D: -; length: 13; size: once; V: TRBV28; DNA: TGTGCCGGGGCAAGGGCAGGGGCCTATGGCTACACCTTC; CDR3: CAGARAGAYGYTF
J: TRBJ2-3; D: -; length: 16; size: -; V: TRBV7-2; DNA: TGTGCCAGCAACGACCTCCGGGACAAGTACACAGATACGCAGTATTTT; CDR3: CASNDLRDKYTDTQYF
J: TRBJ2-3; D: -; length: 12; size: -; V: TRBV5-5; DNA: TGTGCCAGCAGCTTGTCGGGAGATACGCAGTATTTT; CDR3: CASSLSGDTQYF
J: TRBJ1-2; D: -; length: 14; size: -; V: TRBV6-1; DNA: TGTGCCAGCAGTCTACGGACAGCCTCAGGGGGCTACACCTTC; CDR3: CASSLRTASGGYTF
J: TRBJ2-1; D: TRBD1; length: 16; size: -; V: TRBV18; DNA: TGTGCCAGCTCACCAGACGGACAGGGGGGCCGGAATGAGCAGTTCTTC; CDR3: CASSPDGQGGRNEQFF
J: TRBJ2-3; D: -; length: 13; size: once; V: TRBV5-5; DNA: TGTGCCAGCAGCTTTCCTTGGGCTGATACGCAGTATTTT; CDR3: CASSFPWADTQYF
J: TRBJ2-3; D: -; length: 16; size: -; V: TRBV5-1; DNA: TGCGCCAGCGGCGAAGTACTAGCACCTCTCACAGATACGCAGTATTTT; CDR3: CASGEVLAPLTDTQYF
J: TRBJ2-7; D: -; length: 13; size: -; V: TRBV28; DNA: TGTGCCAGCAGTCCCCGAGGGCTACGACAGCAGTACTTC; CDR3: CASSPRGLRQQYF
J: TRBJ2-1; D: -; length: 14; size: -; V: TRBV27; DNA: TGTGCCAGCAGTCCACAGGTCGGCCAAGGGGAGCAGTTCTTC; CDR3: CASSPQVGQGEQFF
J: TRBJ1-2; D: -; length: 14; size: -; V: TRBV28; DNA: TGTGCCAGCAGTCCCACCATAAGGAGCTATGGCTACACCTTC; CDR3: CASSPTIRSYGYTF
J: TRBJ1-2; D: -; length: 14; size: -; V: TRBV19; DNA: TGTGCCAGTAGTATGTCTGGCAGGGGAGTAGGCTACACCTTC; CDR3: CASSMSGRGVGYTF
J: TRBJ1-1; D: TRBD1; length: 13; size: -; V: TRBV6-5; DNA: TGTGCCAGCAGTTACTATATACAGGGGGAAGCTTTCTTT; CDR3: CASSYYIQGEAFF
J: TRBJ1-2; D: TRBD1; length: 16; size: -; V: TRBV5-6; DNA: TGTGCCAGCAGCTTGGTAAGGGACAGGAGCACCTATGGCTACACCTTC; CDR3: CASSLVRDRSTYGYTF
J: TRBJ2-5; D: -; length: 14; size: -; V: TRBV9; DNA: TGTGCCAGCAGCGCCGGGGCTAGTGGAGAGACCCAGTACTTC; CDR3: CASSAGASGETQYF
J: TRBJ1-4; D: TRBD1; length: 15; size: -; V: TRBV28; DNA: TGTGCCAGCAGCTCCTCCGCGACAGGGGGTGAAAAACTGTTTTTT; CDR3: CASSSSATGGEKLFF
J: TRBJ2-7; D: TRBD1; length: 14; size: -; V: TRBV5-4; DNA: TGTGCCAGCAGCTCCCGGACAGGGGCTGACGAGCAGTACTTC; CDR3: CASSSRTGADEQYF
J: TRBJ2-4; D: -; length: 11; size: -; V: TRBV7-2; DNA: TGTGCCAGCAGCTTAGGAAACATTCAGTACTTC; CDR3: CASSLGNIQYF
J: TRBJ2-3; D: TRBD2; length: 15; size: -; V: TRBV7-3; DNA: TGTGCCAGCAGCCCGACTAGCGGGCACGCAGATACGCAGTATTTT; CDR3: CASSPTSGHADTQYF
J: TRBJ2-1; D: TRBD2; length: 13; size: -; V: TRBV6-4; DNA: TGTGCCAGCAGTGACGGCGGGAGTTATGAGCAGTTCTTC; CDR3: CASSDGGSYEQFF